Here is one TCR beta chain with its context. Its antigen is currently unknown. Deletions cut 4 bases from V and 10 bases from J, with 12 bases between. The CDR3 is 12 amino acids. CDR1 and CDR2 from the germline V gene are SGHRS and YFSETQ. The unexposed donors gave CD4+ T cells in 2011-2018, prior to COVID-19. CD4+ T cells were isolated from the cells after 10 days of culture. The sample originates from a study of CD4 T cells in relation to SARS-CoV-2 and coronaviruses. Profiled with immunoSEQ multiplex PCR; TCRdb holds only in-frame clones, not every one. The data contain about 18,000 clones, around three quarters of them seen just once; the ten biggest clones take up roughly 31%.

This clonotype originated in a human donor in good health. Sequencing was performed on CD4+ T cells from PBMCs, cultured in vitro. V and J are TRBV5-1 and TRBJ2-1; no reliable D call. This CDR3 reads CASSRFRLEQFF. In nucleotides, the CDR3 is TGCGCCAGCAGCCGATTCAGGTTGGAGCAGTTCTTC.